This entry is about one T cell receptor (beta chain). Within the sample, other DNA sequences also encode this same CDR3. This sample was taken from a study of shared clonotypes between healthy human individuals. Libraries were prepared by immunoSEQ multiplex PCR; TCRdb keeps only in-frame clonotypes and omits some of them. The table shows about 1.5 million clones, with approximately 98% occurring only once. CDR1 SGDLS and CDR2 YYNGEE come from the germline V gene. The CDR3 runs 16 residues. With V trimmed by 0 bases and J by 4 bases, 3 bases remained unmatched. Sequences were obtained from naive CD4+ T cells sorted from blood. The subset: CD45RA+ positively selected. The receptor was isolated from a man aged 30-40 years in good health. The rearrangement uses TRBV9 and TRBJ2-1; TRBD2 aligns across 11 bases. DNA of the CDR3: TGTGCCAGCAGCGTAGGTGGGACTAGCGGATACAATGAGCAGTTCTTC. Translation: CASSVGGTSGYNEQFF.